The clone carrying this TCR beta chain was observed a handful of times. Its antigen remains unknown. These data come from a study of T-cell reconstitution after alpha-beta-depleted transplantation in children. Study-level results: Among T cells one year after transplant, newly produced cells accounted for most counts and diversity. Recipient T cells and thymic progenitors that survived gave rise to the high TCRbeta diversity observed at day 60 in some patients. Alpha-beta T cells about two months after transplant reportedly derived from several hundred expanded graft clones.

Unique molecular identifiers were incorporated when the TCRbeta library was constructed. TCRdb passed the PCR reads through MiXCR, listing each CDR3 protein once. This table holds 500,000 to 600,000 distinct CDR3 sequences, 27% found once. Sequenced material: PBMCs, taken before TCRalphabeta/CD19-depleted stem cell transplant. The source is a boy under three years old with Wiskott-Aldrich syndrome, due to receive a stem cell transplant.

The CDR3 is CASTSARVSATQETQYF. In DNA form, the CDR3 reads TGTGCCAGCACTTCCGCGAGGGTCAGCGCAACCCAAGAGACCCAGTACTTC. The chain recombines TRBV6-5 with TRBJ2-5, with D possibly being TRBD2 (5 bases). The CDR3 totals 17 residues. V lost 7 bases and J 1 base, leaving 22 bases between the germline ends. CDR1 and CDR2 from the germline V gene are MNHEY and SVGAGI.